This is a list of T cell receptor beta chains from one sample in a study of T cell responses to AZD1222 COVID-19 vaccine. Produced via immunoSEQ multiplex PCR; TCRdb's table is partial and in-frame only. The table includes roughly 100,000 clones, nearly 95% detected once. The sample consisted of peripheral blood, taken on day 0 of AZD1222 vaccination. These receptors were obtained from an adult in good health. CDR3s include the opening cysteine and the closing phenylalanine or tryptophan. The D gene is left open where the match is weak. Clone size is shown for a subset of rows, as once, few, many or a class of expanded clone.

v_gene	j_gene	abundance	d_gene	CDR3nt	CDR3aa
TRBV9	TRBJ2-7	NA	NA	TGTGCCAGCAGCGATCGGGCAGGCGTGGGCGAGCAGTACTTC	CASSDRAGVGEQYF
TRBV6-5	TRBJ2-7	once	NA	TGTGCCAGCAGAGACGTAGGTGGGGCTCAGGGGCAGTACTTC	CASRDVGGAQGQYF
TRBV5-6	TRBJ1-3	NA	NA	TGTGCCAGCAGCTGGGGGTCTGGAAACACCATATATTTT	CASSWGSGNTIYF
TRBV11-3	TRBJ2-2	NA	NA	TGTGCCAGCAGCTTGGGCACTAGTCCCGGGGAGCTGTTTTTT	CASSLGTSPGELFF
TRBV30	TRBJ1-4	NA	NA	TGTGCCTGGGGATCCTCCTCGGAAAAACTGTTTTTT	CAWGSSSEKLFF
TRBV5-4	TRBJ2-1	NA	TRBD2	TGTGCCAGCAGCTCCCCTAATAGCGGGGATCTATACAATGAGCAGTTCTTC	CASSSPNSGDLYNEQFF
TRBV24-1	TRBJ2-3	NA	TRBD1	TGTGCCACCAGTGATAGACAGGGGATCACAGATACGCAGTATTTT	CATSDRQGITDTQYF
TRBV6-2/TRBV6-3	TRBJ2-2	few	NA	TGTGCCAGCACCCCCATCTTACGAGGGAGTGGCTCCGGGGAGCTGTTTTTT	CASTPILRGSGSGELFF
TRBV27	TRBJ2-1	once	NA	TGTGCCAGCAGTTTATCAGTGGGCGCAATGGGTAGTGAGCAGTTCTTC	CASSLSVGAMGSEQFF
TRBV16	TRBJ2-1	NA	NA	TGTGCCAGCAGCCAATCGGCAGGGAGCCCTTACAATGAGCAGTTCTTC	CASSQSAGSPYNEQFF
TRBV4-1	TRBJ2-4	NA	NA	TGCGCCAGCAGCCAGGAGCCTCAGACAAACGTAGCCAAAAACATTCAGTACTTC	CASSQEPQTNVAKNIQYF
TRBV5-1	TRBJ1-1	NA	NA	TGCGCCAGCAGCTTGGAAGGGATAGCTGAAGCTTTCTTT	CASSLEGIAEAFF
TRBV6-5	TRBJ2-6	NA	NA	TGTGCCAGCAGCTCGGAGTCTGGGGCCAACGTCCTGACTTTC	CASSSESGANVLTF
TRBV27	TRBJ2-7	NA	NA	TGTGCCAGCAGTTCGAGCAGTCTAGAGCAGTACTTC	CASSSSSLEQYF
TRBV4-2	TRBJ2-2	NA	NA	TGTGCCAGCAGCCAAGCCAGGGGGAACACCGGGGAGCTGTTTTTT	CASSQARGNTGELFF
TRBV18	TRBJ1-1	NA	TRBD1	TGTGCCAGCTCCGACAGGGGAGCTGAAGCTTTCTTT	CASSDRGAEAFF
TRBV10-2	TRBJ2-3	NA	TRBD1	TGCGCCAGCAGTGACGAGGACAGGGAGACAGATACGCAGTATTTT	CASSDEDRETDTQYF
TRBV7-2	TRBJ2-1	NA	NA	TGTGCCAGCACCCAGTTGCAGGGTGGGAACAATGAGCAGTTCTTC	CASTQLQGGNNEQFF
TRBV28	TRBJ2-7	once	NA	TGTGCCAGCAGTTTTGGTGGCCGCTCCTACGAGCAGTACTTC	CASSFGGRSYEQYF
TRBV10-3	TRBJ2-7	few	NA	TGTGCCATCAGTGAGAGGAGGGACCACGAGCAGTACTTC	CAISERRDHEQYF
TRBV4-3	TRBJ2-1	NA	NA	TGCGCCAGCAGCCAAGACCCCCGGGGGAGTAGCTCCTACAATGAGCAGTTCTTC	CASSQDPRGSSSYNEQFF
TRBV6-5	TRBJ2-7	NA	NA	TGTGCCAGCAGTTACCGGACAGTGGGCTCCTACGAGCAGTACTTC	CASSYRTVGSYEQYF
TRBV2	TRBJ2-1	NA	TRBD2	TGTGCCAGCAGGGGACTAGCGGACAATGAGCAGTTCTTC	CASRGLADNEQFF
TRBV4-2	TRBJ2-1	once	NA	TGTGCCAGCAGCCAAGAGGCTAGCGCCGACAATGAGCAGTTCTTC	CASSQEASADNEQFF
TRBV6-1	TRBJ2-7	NA	NA	TGTGCCAGCAGTGAATCGGACTCGTACGAGCAGTACTTC	CASSESDSYEQYF
TRBV6-1	TRBJ1-2	NA	NA	TGTGCCAGCAGTGAAGCGAGGGGTATGGGCTATGGCTACACCTTC	CASSEARGMGYGYTF
TRBV2	TRBJ2-7	NA	TRBD2	TGTGCCAGCAGTGGCTCTAGCGGCTACGAGCAGTACTTC	CASSGSSGYEQYF
TRBV6-2/TRBV6-3	TRBJ2-1	NA	TRBD1	TGTGCCAGCAGTTTCCTAGGACAGGGGGTCAATGAGCAGTTCTTC	CASSFLGQGVNEQFF
TRBV20-1	TRBJ1-1	NA	NA	TGCAGTGCTAGTTCAGGGCGGGAGACTGAAGCTTTCTTT	CSASSGRETEAFF
TRBV18	TRBJ2-7	NA	TRBD1	TGTGCCAGCTCGTATCCTCGACAGGGGACCTACGAGCAGTACTTC	CASSYPRQGTYEQYF
TRBV27	TRBJ2-2	NA	TRBD2	TGTGCCAGCGGTGATGATCCGGGACTAGCGCCCACCGGAGAGCTGTTTTTT	CASGDDPGLAPTGELFF
TRBV15	TRBJ2-1	NA	TRBD2	TGTGCCACCAGCAGACAACTAGCGGGAGATGAAAATGAGCAGTTCTTC	CATSRQLAGDENEQFF
TRBV2	TRBJ2-1	NA	TRBD2	TGTGCCAGCAGTGTTGCTAGCGGGAGGGACAATGAGCAGTTCTTC	CASSVASGRDNEQFF
TRBV11-2	TRBJ2-7	NA	NA	TGTGCCAGCAGCTTAGAAGTCCCCCGGGGCGAGCAGTACTTC	CASSLEVPRGEQYF
TRBV4-1	TRBJ1-4	NA	TRBD1	TGCGCCAGCAGCCAAGGGGACAGGGTGAGATATACAACTAATGAAAAACTGTTTTTT	CASSQGDRVRYTTNEKLFF
TRBV5-6	TRBJ2-3	NA	NA	TGTGCCAGCAGCTTGGGGGGTACGCAGTATTTT	CASSLGGTQYF
TRBV14	TRBJ2-7	NA	NA	TGTGCCAGCAGCCTAAGGGCGGGTCTGCCCTACGAGCAGTACTTC	CASSLRAGLPYEQYF
TRBV25-1	TRBJ2-3	NA	TRBD2	TGTGCCAGCAGTGACAGCGGGGGGACCACAGATACGCAGTATTTT	CASSDSGGTTDTQYF
TRBV7-8	TRBJ1-2	NA	NA	TGTGCCAGCAGCTTATCTGGGGCGTTCTATGGCTACACCTTC	CASSLSGAFYGYTF
TRBV5-1	TRBJ2-2	NA	NA	TGCGCCAGCAGCGCGACTAGCGGGGAGCTGTTTTTT	CASSATSGELFF
TRBV6-1	TRBJ2-5	NA	NA	TGTGCCAGCAGTAAAGCGACAGAATACCAAGAGACCCAGTACTTC	CASSKATEYQETQYF
TRBV11-2	TRBJ1-4	NA	NA	TGTGCCAGCAGCGGCGGTGAAAAACTGTTTTTT	CASSGGEKLFF